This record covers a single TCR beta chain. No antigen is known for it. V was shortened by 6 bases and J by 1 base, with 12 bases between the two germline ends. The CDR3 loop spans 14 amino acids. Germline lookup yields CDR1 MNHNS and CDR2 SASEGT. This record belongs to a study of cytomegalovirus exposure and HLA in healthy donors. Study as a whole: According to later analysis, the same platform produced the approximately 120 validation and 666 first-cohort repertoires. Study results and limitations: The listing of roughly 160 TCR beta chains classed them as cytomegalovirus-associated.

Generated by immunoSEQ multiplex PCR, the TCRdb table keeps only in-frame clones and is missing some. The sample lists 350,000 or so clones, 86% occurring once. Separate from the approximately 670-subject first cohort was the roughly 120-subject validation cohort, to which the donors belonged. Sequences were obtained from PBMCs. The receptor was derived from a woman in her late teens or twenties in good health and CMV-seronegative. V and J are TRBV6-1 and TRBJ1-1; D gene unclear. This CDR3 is CASRKESWNTEAFF. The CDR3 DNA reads TGTGCCAGCAGAAAGGAGTCTTGGAACACTGAAGCTTTCTTT.